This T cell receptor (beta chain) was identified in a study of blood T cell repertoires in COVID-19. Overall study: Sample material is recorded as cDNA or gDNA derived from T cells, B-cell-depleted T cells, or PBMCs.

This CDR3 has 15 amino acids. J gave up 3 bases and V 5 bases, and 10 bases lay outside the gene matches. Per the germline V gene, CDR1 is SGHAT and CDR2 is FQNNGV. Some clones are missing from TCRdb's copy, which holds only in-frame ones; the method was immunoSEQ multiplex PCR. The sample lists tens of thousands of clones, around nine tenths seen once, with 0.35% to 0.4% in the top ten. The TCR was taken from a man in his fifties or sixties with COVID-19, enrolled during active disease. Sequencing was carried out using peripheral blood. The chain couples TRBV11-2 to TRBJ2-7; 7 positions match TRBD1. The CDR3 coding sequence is TGTGCCAGCAGCCTCGCAGGGGGAATGGGCTACGAGCAGTACTTC. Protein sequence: CASSLAGGMGYEQYF.